Below, 9 T cell receptor beta chains from the same sample are listed, as sequenced in a study of CD8 T cells in ankylosing spondylitis (dated by TCRdb to the late 2010s). Antigens for these TCRs are unknown. Libraries were made using 5' RACE. Sequencing was performed on an Illumina HiSeq 2500. The raw public data were reprocessed by TCRdb itself: fastp quality trimming at Q25, MiXCR clonotype calling, in-frame beta chains only. CDR3 protein duplicates are merged, each entry listing the most common genes and DNA. This sample gives about 800,000 distinct CDR3 sequences in total; around 11% of them show up just once. The ten largest clonotypes hold under 0.6% of the sample. Points the paper makes about the study in general: Blood from ankylosing spondylitis patients appeared to be characterized by a TCR beta motif composed of under 10 highly homologous amino acid variants.

Material: blood, either unsorted or a sorted T cell fraction (not recorded which). All receptors come from a male donor with ankylosing spondylitis.

CDR3 in amino acids: CSVGGPNLETQYF. CDR3 nucleotides: TGCAGCGTCGGGGGACCCAACCTAGAGACCCAGTACTTC. The chain couples TRBV29-1 to TRBJ2-5, with a weak D call TRBD2 (6 bases). The CDR3 contains 13 residues. The V gene's germline CDR1 is SQVTM and CDR2 ANQGSEA. Trimming stripped 6 bases from V and 4 bases from J, with 15 bases between.

The gene calls are TRBV12-3 or TRBV12-4 and TRBJ2-2; no reliable D call. CDR3 size: 11 residues. V dropped 6 bases and J dropped 8 bases, with 7 bases sitting between them. The CDR3 coding sequence is TGTGCCAGCAGAGCCCGGGGGGAGCTGTTTTTT. It codes for CASRARGELFF.

This clonotype was counted between two and nine times. This sequence joins TRBV5-4 and TRBJ2-3, with TRBD2 matching over 12 bases. The CDR3 spans 14 residues. Germline V gene data show CDR1 as SGHNT and CDR2 as YYREEE (reference sequence). V was pared by 7 bases and J by 6 bases, with 6 bases of the junction left unmatched. The CDR3 region is CASSTSGSFDTQYF. CDR3 sequence (DNA): TGTGCCAGCTCGACTAGCGGGAGTTTTGATACGCAGTATTTT. Filled out from reference TRBV5-4 and TRBJ2-3, the complete variable domain reads ETGVTQSPTHLIKTRGQQVTLRCSSQSGHNTVSWYQQALGQGPQFIFQYYREEENGRGNFPPRFSGLQFPNYSSELNVNALELDDSALYLCASSTSGSFDTQYFGPGTRLTVL.

This clonotype has ten or more counts. As DNA, the CDR3 is TGCAGTGCTAGAAAACAGCTGAACACTGAAGCTTTCTTT. It is translated as CSARKQLNTEAFF. The genes are TRBV20-1 and TRBJ1-1, with D unresolved. In germline, CDR1 is DFQATT, CDR2 SNEGSKA (reference sequence). The CDR3 sequence is 13 residues long. Trimming left V 2 bases short and J 0 bases short, with 7 bases between.

The chain uses TRBV7-2 and TRBJ2-1, with D tentatively TRBD1 (5 bases). This CDR3 region has 14 residues. V was pared by 1 base and J by 7 bases, with 11 bases between. The germline V gene has CDR1 SGHTA and CDR2 FQGNSA. Here the CDR3 DNA reads TGTGCCAGCAGCTTAGTGCCGCAGGGAAATGAGCAGTTCTTC. Translation: CASSLVPQGNEQFF.

The chain combines TRBV5-6 with TRBJ1-2, with D possibly TRBD1 on 6 matching bases. CDR3 length equals 15 residues. Germline V gene sequence: CDR1 SGHDT, CDR2 YYEEEE. Trimming took off 3 bases at V and 4 bases at J, with 16 bases between the two ends. This CDR3 is CASSSEPGQSYGYTF. The CDR3 DNA follows: TGTGCCAGCAGCTCGGAACCGGGACAAAGCTATGGCTACACCTTC.

This clonotype was seen repeatedly, ten times or more. This rearrangement joins TRBV4-2 to TRBJ2-3, with D possibly TRBD2 on 5 matching bases. Trimming took off 4 bases at V and 2 bases at J, with 13 bases between the two ends. The CDR3 extends over 15 amino acids. The germline CDR1 and CDR2 sequences are LGHNA and YNFKEQ. CDR3 sequence: CASSPLATITDTQYF. The CDR3 DNA is TGTGCCAGCAGCCCTCTAGCAACAATCACAGATACGCAGTATTTT.

This chain connects TRBV20-1 to TRBJ1-2, with D possibly matching TRBD1 (5 bases). The CDR3 sequence is 16 residues long. CDR1 and CDR2 from the germline V gene are DFQATT and SNEGSKA (reference sequence). V was trimmed by 1 base and J by 5 bases, leaving 20 bases between them. CDR3 nucleotides: TGCAGTGCTAGAGTCGGGGCAGGGCGAAGGGAATATGGCTACACCTTC. Its translation: CSARVGAGRREYGYTF.

The chain couples TRBV20-1 to TRBJ2-3; 9 bases line up with TRBD1. The CDR3 has 13 amino acids. Per germline, CDR1 DFQATT and CDR2 SNEGSKA (reference sequence). The ends lost 6 bases at V and 2 bases at J; junction bases unmatched: 3. DNA of the CDR3: TGCAGTGCCGGACAGGGGACCACAGATACGCAGTATTTT. It translates to CSAGQGTTDTQYF.